Reported below is one T cell receptor beta chain. Its antigen is not identified. V lost 7 bases, J lost 6 bases, and 4 bases stayed unmatched. Looked up from germline, CDR1 is MNHNS and CDR2 is SASEGT. This CDR3 comprises 13 residues. The source of the sample is a study of T cells in Graves' hyperthyroidism and ophthalmopathy. PBMCs came from about 10 ml fresh peripheral blood. Study conclusions and caveats: The model forecast ophthalmopathy, anticipating it by a median approximately 6.1 months before onset. Most clonotypes that expanded in the thyroid above 0.001 also showed up in blood.

The TCR beta CDR3 regions underwent amplification using RNA transcripts as the source. During a first-round RT-PCR of the TCR CDR3, the HTBI primer set was used. MiXCR, run by TCRdb on the multiplex PCR reads, gives a single entry per CDR3 protein. The table shows roughly 700,000 distinct CDR3 sequences, with approximately 14% occurring only once. Sequenced input: blood. V gene TRBV6-1 combines with J gene TRBJ2-1; TRBD2 matches 9 bases. This TCR derives from a woman in her late teens or twenties with Graves' hyperthyroidism. CDR3 sequence (DNA): TGTGCCAGCAAGCGGGAGGAGGTCAATGAGCAGTTCTTC. Its translation: CASKREEVNEQFF.